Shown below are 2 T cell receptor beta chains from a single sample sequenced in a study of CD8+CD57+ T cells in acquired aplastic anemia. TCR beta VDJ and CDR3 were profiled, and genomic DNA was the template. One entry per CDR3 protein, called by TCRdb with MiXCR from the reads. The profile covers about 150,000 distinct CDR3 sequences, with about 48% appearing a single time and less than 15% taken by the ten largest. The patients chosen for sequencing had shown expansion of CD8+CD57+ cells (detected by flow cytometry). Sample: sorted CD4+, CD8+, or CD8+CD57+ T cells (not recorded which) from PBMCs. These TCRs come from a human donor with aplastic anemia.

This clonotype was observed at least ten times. The CDR3 nucleotides read TGTGCCAGCAGACCCCCGGGACAGGGTGCCGGGGAGCTGTTTTTT. Residues: CASRPPGQGAGELFF. The V call is TRBV7-9, the J call TRBJ2-2; 9 bases align to TRBD1. J gave up 6 bases and V 6 bases, and 8 bases lay outside the gene matches. This CDR3 is 15 amino acids long. Per germline, CDR1 SEHNR and CDR2 FQNEAQ (reference sequence).

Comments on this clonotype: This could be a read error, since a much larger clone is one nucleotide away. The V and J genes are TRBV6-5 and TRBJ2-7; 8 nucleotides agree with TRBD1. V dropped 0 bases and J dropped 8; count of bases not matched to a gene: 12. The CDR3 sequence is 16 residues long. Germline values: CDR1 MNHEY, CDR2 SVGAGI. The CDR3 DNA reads TGTGCCAGCAGTTACTCCTCTTCGACAGGGGTTGACAAGCAGTACTTC. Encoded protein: CASSYSSSTGVDKQYF.